The entry below gives a single TCR beta chain sequence along with its context. V was pared by 10 bases and J by 10 bases, with 17 bases of the junction left unmatched. Germline CDR1 is LNHDA and CDR2 is SQIVND (reference sequence). CDR3 length: 15 residues. The table came from immunoSEQ multiplex PCR; TCRdb's copy has only in-frame clones and leaves some out. The sample lists about 300,000 clones; about nine tenths were seen once. The source of the sample is a study of blood T cell repertoires in COVID-19. Looking at the study overall: Sources were T cells, B-cell-depleted T cells, or PBMCs; the material itself was cDNA or gDNA.

The TCR was taken from a man aged 18 to 29 with active or convalescent COVID-19. This rearrangement joins TRBV19 to TRBJ2-1; TRBD1 aligns across 9 bases. Sequenced input: peripheral blood. This CDR3 reads CATEPAGQGIGEQFF. CDR3 coding DNA: TGTGCCACCGAACCTGCGGGACAGGGTATTGGGGAGCAGTTCTTC.